This T cell receptor beta chain emerged from a study of CD8 T cells in ankylosing spondylitis. Whole-study results and caveats: Some motif variants were previously reported in reactive arthritis synovial fluid and blood. A CD8+ phenotype characterized the disease-linked clones, which were relatively rare in peripheral blood. Blood from ankylosing spondylitis patients appeared to carry a characteristic roughly 8-variant TCR beta motif. Disease-linked clones were reportedly significantly enriched in matched ankylosing spondylitis synovial fluid.

Germline V gives CDR1 MNHEY, CDR2 SMNVEV (reference sequence). J lost 0 bases, V lost 6 bases, and 14 bases had no gene match. This CDR3 is built from 18 residues. This clonotype was detected a few times. Its antigen is not known. A single record per CDR3 protein comes from TCRdb applying MiXCR to the 5' RACE reads. The sample holds 250,000 to 350,000 distinct CDR3 sequences, roughly 20% seen once. The sample comprised blood, either unsorted or a sorted T cell fraction (not recorded which). This TCR came from a female donor with ankylosing spondylitis or in good health (not recorded which). The rearrangement links TRBV27 to TRBJ1-1; TRBD1 aligns across 9 bases. DNA for the CDR3: TGTGCCAGCAGACGTAGGACAGGGGCCCGTCCCATGAACACTGAAGCTTTCTTT. Protein sequence: CASRRRTGARPMNTEAFF.